This TCR beta chain was profiled in a study of tissue T cells after allogeneic stem cell transplantation. Time point here: mouse harvest day 7 after allogeneic transplant. The graft held 10^6 splenic CD5+ T cells and 10^7 T-cell-depleted bone marrow cells. The length of the CDR3 is 16 residues. Germline V CDR1 and CDR2: NSQYPW, LRSPGD (reference sequence). The J segment lost 1 base and the V segment lost 3 bases, leaving 3 bases of the junction unmatched. Generated by immunoSEQ multiplex PCR, the TCRdb table keeps only in-frame clones and is missing some. The table records over 7,500 clones, roughly 41% of them present only once. This clone was seen a handful of times. These gene names are mouse names. From the germline J gene comes the end of the CDR3, since the read stops 1 residue before it.

The receptor was derived from a female BALB/c mouse given C57BL/6 T cells with graft-versus-host disease after an allogeneic hematopoietic cell transplant. The sequencing input was gut tissue. V is TRBV1 and J is TRBJ2-2, with 9 bases identical to TRBD1. CDR3 bases read: TGCACCTGCAGTGCTCGGGACAGGGAAAACACCGGGCAGCTCTAC. Its protein product is CTCSARDRENTGQLY. The complete CDR3 protein is CTCSARDRENTGQLYF.